This T cell receptor (beta chain) was profiled in a study of cytomegalovirus exposure and HLA in healthy donors. Regarding the study as a whole: Of the V segments, some could not be distinguished, including TRBV6-2 and TRBV6-3, and were excluded.

This CDR3 comprises 13 residues. Trimming at V came to 5 bases and at J to 3 bases, leaving 3 bases not matched to a gene. Germline CDR1 and CDR2: SGHNT and YENEEA. 60 Vbeta and 13 Jbeta primers were used in PCR. Produced via immunoSEQ multiplex PCR; TCRdb's table is partial and in-frame only. The sample consists of approximately 150,000 clones, around 80% of them appearing once. This clone was observed a handful of times. Its antigen remains unknown. This receptor was identified in a female donor in good health and CMV-seronegative. Sequenced material: PBMCs. The chain employs TRBV11-3 and TRBJ2-7, with 8 nucleotides matching TRBD2. CDR3 in DNA: TGTGCCAGCAGCCCCGGGACTAGCTACGAGCAGTACTTC. Its translation: CASSPGTSYEQYF.